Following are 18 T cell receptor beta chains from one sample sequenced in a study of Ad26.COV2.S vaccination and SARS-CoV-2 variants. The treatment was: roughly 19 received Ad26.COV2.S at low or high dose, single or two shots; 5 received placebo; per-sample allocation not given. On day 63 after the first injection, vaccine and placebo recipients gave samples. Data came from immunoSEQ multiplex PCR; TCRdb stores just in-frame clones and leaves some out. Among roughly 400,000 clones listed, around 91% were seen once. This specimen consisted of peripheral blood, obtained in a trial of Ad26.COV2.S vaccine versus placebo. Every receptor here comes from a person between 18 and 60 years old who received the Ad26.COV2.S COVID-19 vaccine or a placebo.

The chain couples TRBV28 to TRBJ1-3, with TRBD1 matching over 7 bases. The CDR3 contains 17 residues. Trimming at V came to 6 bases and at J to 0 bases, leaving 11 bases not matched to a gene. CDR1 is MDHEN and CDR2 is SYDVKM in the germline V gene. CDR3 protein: CASSLRGQLSSGNTIYF. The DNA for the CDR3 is TGTGCCAGCAGCCTAAGGGGACAGCTCAGCTCTGGAAACACCATATATTTT.

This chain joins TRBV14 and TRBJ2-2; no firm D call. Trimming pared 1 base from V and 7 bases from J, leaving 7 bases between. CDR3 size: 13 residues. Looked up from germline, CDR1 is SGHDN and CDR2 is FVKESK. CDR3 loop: CASSQVIVGELFF. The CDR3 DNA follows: TGTGCCAGCAGCCAAGTAATCGTCGGGGAGCTGTTTTTT.

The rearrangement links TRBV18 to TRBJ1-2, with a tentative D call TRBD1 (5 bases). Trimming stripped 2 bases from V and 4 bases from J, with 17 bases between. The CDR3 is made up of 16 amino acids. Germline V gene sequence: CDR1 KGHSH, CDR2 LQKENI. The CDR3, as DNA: TGTGCCAGCTCACCAATGCCAGGGACTAAACTCTATGGCTACACCTTC. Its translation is CASSPMPGTKLYGYTF.

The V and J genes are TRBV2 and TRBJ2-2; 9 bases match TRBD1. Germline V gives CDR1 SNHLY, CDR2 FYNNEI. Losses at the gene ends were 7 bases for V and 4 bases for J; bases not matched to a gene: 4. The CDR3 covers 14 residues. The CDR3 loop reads CASKVQGATGELFF. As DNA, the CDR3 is TGTGCCAGCAAGGTACAGGGGGCCACCGGGGAGCTGTTTTTT.

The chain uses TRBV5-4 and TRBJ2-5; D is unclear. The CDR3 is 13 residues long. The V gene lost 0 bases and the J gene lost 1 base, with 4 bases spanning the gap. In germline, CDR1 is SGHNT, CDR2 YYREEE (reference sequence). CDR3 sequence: CASSLGIQETQYF. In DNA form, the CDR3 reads TGTGCCAGCAGCTTGGGAATCCAAGAGACCCAGTACTTC.

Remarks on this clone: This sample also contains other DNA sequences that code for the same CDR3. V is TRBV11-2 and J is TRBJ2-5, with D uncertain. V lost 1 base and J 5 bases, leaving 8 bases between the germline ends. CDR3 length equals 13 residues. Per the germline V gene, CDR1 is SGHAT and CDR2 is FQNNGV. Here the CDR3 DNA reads TGTGCCAGCAGCTTAGTTATAGGGGAGACCCAGTACTTC. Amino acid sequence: CASSLVIGETQYF.

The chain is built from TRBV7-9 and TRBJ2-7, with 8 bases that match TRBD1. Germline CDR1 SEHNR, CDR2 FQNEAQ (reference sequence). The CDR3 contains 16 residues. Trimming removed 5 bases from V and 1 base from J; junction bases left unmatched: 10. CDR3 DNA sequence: TGTGCCAGCAGCAAAACTCAGGGGGCTACTTCCTACGAGCAGTACTTC. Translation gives CASSKTQGATSYEQYF.

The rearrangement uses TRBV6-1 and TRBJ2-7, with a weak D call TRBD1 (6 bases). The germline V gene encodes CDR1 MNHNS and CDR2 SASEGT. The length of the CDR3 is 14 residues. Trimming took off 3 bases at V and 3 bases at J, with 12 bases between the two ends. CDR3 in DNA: TGTGCCAGCAGTGACGTCGGACAGAACTACGAGCAGTACTTC. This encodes CASSDVGQNYEQYF.

The CDR3 DNA is TGTGCCAGCAGCTTGGCAGCGGGAGGGCCAATCTCTACGCAGTATTTT. It is translated as CASSLAAGGPISTQYF. V is TRBV5-6 and J is TRBJ2-3; 10 bases match TRBD2. V lost 0 bases, J lost 8 bases, and 9 bases stayed unmatched. CDR1 and CDR2 (germline): SGHDT, YYEEEE. The CDR3 loop spans 16 amino acids.

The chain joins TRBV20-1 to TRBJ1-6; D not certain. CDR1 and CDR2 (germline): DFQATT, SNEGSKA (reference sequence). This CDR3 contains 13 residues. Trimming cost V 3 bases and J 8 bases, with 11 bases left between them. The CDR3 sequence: CSASLVRHSPLHF. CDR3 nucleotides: TGCAGTGCTAGTTTAGTTCGGCATTCACCCCTCCACTTT.

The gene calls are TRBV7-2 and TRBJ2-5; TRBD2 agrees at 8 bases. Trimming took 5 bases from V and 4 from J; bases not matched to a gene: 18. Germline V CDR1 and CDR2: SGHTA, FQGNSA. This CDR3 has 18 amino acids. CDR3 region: CASSPAWSSGSRRETQYF. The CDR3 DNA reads TGTGCCAGCAGCCCCGCGTGGTCTAGCGGGTCCCGGCGAGAGACCCAGTACTTC. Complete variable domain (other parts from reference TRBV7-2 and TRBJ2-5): GAGVSQSPSNKVTEKGKDVELRCDPISGHTALYWYRQSLGQGLEFLIYFQGNSAPDKSGLPSDRFSAERTGGSVSTLTIQRTQQEDSAVYLCASSPAWSSGSRRETQYFGPGTRLLVL.

The CDR3 nucleotides are TGTGCCAGCATGCTGAGTGGCAATCAGCCCCAGCATTTT. This codes for CASMLSGNQPQHF. V is TRBV6-6 and J is TRBJ1-5, with D unclear. CDR1 is MNHNY, CDR2 SVGAGI, per germline (reference sequence). This CDR3 region has 13 residues. V was shortened by 7 bases and J by 2 bases, with 9 bases between the two germline ends.

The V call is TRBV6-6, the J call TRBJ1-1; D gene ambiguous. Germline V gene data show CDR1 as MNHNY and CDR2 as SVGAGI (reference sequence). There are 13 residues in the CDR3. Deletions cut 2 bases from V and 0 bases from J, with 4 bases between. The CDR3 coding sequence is TGTGCCAGCAGTTACGACGTGAACACTGAAGCTTTCTTT. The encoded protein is CASSYDVNTEAFF.

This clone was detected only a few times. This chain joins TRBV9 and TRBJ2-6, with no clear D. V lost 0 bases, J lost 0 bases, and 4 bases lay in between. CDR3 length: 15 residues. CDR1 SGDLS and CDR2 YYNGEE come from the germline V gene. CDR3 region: CASSVGGSGANVLTF. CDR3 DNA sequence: TGTGCCAGCAGCGTAGGGGGCTCTGGGGCCAACGTCCTGACTTTC. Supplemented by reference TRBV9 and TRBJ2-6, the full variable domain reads DSGVTQTPKHLITATGQRVTLRCSPRSGDLSVYWYQQSLDQGLQFLIQYYNGEERAKGNILERFSAQQFPDLHSELNLSSLELGDSALYFCASSVGGSGANVLTFGAGSRLTVL.

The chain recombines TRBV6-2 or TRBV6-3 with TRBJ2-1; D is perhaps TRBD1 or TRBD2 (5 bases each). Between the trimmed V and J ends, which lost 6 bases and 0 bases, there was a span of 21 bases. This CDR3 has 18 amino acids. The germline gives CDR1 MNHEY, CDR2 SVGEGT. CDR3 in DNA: TGTGCCAGCAGCGTTTTACCGGGACCTTCGAGCTCCTACAATGAGCAGTTCTTC. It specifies CASSVLPGPSSSYNEQFF.

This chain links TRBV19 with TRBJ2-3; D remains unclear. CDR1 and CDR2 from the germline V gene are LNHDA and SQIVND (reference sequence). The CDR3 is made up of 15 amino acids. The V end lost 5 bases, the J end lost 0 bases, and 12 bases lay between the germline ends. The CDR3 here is CASSGHLPSTDTQYF. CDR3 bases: TGTGCCAGTAGTGGCCACCTTCCCAGCACAGATACGCAGTATTTT.

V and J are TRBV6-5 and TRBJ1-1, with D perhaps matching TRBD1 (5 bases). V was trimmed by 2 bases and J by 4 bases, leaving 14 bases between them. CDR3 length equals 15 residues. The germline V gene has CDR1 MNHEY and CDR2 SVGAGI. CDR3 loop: CASSYNSRTSTEAFF. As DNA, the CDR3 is TGTGCCAGCAGTTACAATTCCCGGACAAGCACTGAAGCTTTCTTT.

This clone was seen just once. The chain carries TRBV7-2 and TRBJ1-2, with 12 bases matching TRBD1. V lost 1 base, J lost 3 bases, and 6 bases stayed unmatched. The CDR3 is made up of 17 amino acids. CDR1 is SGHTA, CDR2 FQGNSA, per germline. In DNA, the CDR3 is TGTGCCAGCAGCTTAGAGGTGGGACAGGGGGCCTACTATGGCTACACCTTC. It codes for CASSLEVGQGAYYGYTF.